Below, 14 T cell receptor beta chains from the same sample are listed, as sequenced in a study of beta chain features in type 1 diabetes. Whole-study results and caveats: Shorter TCRB CDR3s, moderately but significantly so, marked every one of the four CD4+ subsets in Type 1 diabetes patients.

Reverse transcribing all isolated RNA meant expressed TCRB transcripts were sequenced. Method: immunoSEQ multiplex PCR; TCRdb's copy keeps in-frame clones and lacks some. The sample shows more than 550,000 clones, about an eighth of them seen only once. What these receptors recognize is not known. Sequenced material: naive CD4+ T cells from blood. These receptors came from a man between 18 and 29 years old with type 1 diabetes.

This clone appeared a few times. This chain connects TRBV5-1 to TRBJ2-1; 8 nucleotides align to TRBD2. CDR3 length: 14 residues. The germline V gene has CDR1 SGHRS and CDR2 YFSETQ. V shed 6 bases, J shed 3 bases, and the junction held 5 bases outside the gene matches. This CDR3 is CASKGGGNYNEQFF. The DNA for the CDR3 is TGCGCCAGCAAAGGCGGGGGGAACTACAATGAGCAGTTCTTC.

This clone turned up a few times. This rearrangement joins TRBV6-6 to TRBJ2-7; 7 bases align to TRBD2. Germline lookup yields CDR1 MNHNY and CDR2 SVGAGI (reference sequence). CDR3 length: 15 residues. Germline trimming cut 2 bases from V and 3 bases from J; bases unmatched to any gene: 7. The CDR3 coding sequence is TGTGCCAGCAGTTACGGGCTAGCGGCCAGCTACGAGCAGTACTTC. It is translated as CASSYGLAASYEQYF.

This clone was seen a few times. This chain connects TRBV30 to TRBJ1-5; D unresolved. The CDR3 sequence is 13 residues long. Germline V gene lookup returns CDR1 GTSNPN and CDR2 SVGIG (reference sequence). Deletions cut 0 bases from V and 6 bases from J, with 9 bases between. This CDR3 is CAWSVVSGQPQHF. The CDR3 DNA sequence: TGTGCCTGGAGTGTAGTAAGTGGTCAGCCCCAGCATTTT.

This clone was seen a handful of times. The chain links TRBV7-3 to TRBJ1-1, with D possibly TRBD1 on 6 matching bases. Germline CDR1 reads SGHTA; CDR2 reads FQGTGA. The CDR3 is 14 amino acids. The germline V and J ends were trimmed by 2 bases and 4 bases, with 11 bases remaining between them. The CDR3 nucleotides are TGTGCCAGCAGCTTAGGGGGACATGGCACTGAAGCTTTCTTT. This codes for CASSLGGHGTEAFF.

This chain uses TRBV30 with TRBJ2-4; D is tentatively TRBD1 or TRBD2 (5 bases each). V was clipped by 4 bases and J by 5 bases, with 15 bases between them. This CDR3 contains 14 residues. Germline CDR1 is GTSNPN and CDR2 is SVGIG (reference sequence). CDR3 amino acids: CAWNRGAIQNIQYF. The CDR3 region has the DNA TGTGCCTGGAATAGGGGAGCAATCCAAAACATTCAGTACTTC.

V gene TRBV19 combines with J gene TRBJ2-1, with a weak D call TRBD2 (6 bases). The germline V gene encodes CDR1 LNHDA and CDR2 SQIVND (reference sequence). The CDR3 is made up of 15 amino acids. V was clipped by 7 bases and J by 8 bases, with 21 bases between them. The CDR3: CASKAGSAGVYEQFF. CDR3 coding DNA: TGTGCCAGTAAGGCGGGGTCGGCAGGAGTTTATGAGCAGTTCTTC.

This clone showed up just a few times. The J gene is TRBJ2-7, the V gene TRBV10-3, with D maybe TRBD1 (5 bases). Between the trimmed V and J ends, which lost 4 bases and 5 bases, there was a span of 12 bases. The germline V gene has CDR1 ENHRY and CDR2 SYGVKD. There are 13 residues in the CDR3. The CDR3 coding sequence is TGTGCCATCAGTGTCGCCAGGGTCGACGAGCAGTACTTC. Translation gives CAISVARVDEQYF.

This clone has a handful of counts. The rearrangement joins TRBV7-2 to TRBJ2-3, with D maybe TRBD2 (6 bases). The ends were cut back, 5 bases at V and 0 bases at J, with 12 bases in the middle. The CDR3 loop spans 15 amino acids. From germline, CDR1 is SGHTA and CDR2 FQGNSA. CDR3 DNA sequence: TGTGCCAGCAGCCCCGCAGGGAGGAGCACAGATACGCAGTATTTT. Translating gives CASSPAGRSTDTQYF.

This rearrangement joins TRBV6-5 to TRBJ2-7; 8 nucleotides match TRBD1. V lost 0 bases to trimming and J lost 2 bases; unmatched junction nucleotides: 3. CDR1 and CDR2 from the germline V gene are MNHEY and SVGAGI. This CDR3 is 15 amino acids long. CDR3: CASSYSWGQAYEQYF. CDR3 nucleotides: TGTGCCAGCAGTTACTCCTGGGGACAGGCCTACGAGCAGTACTTC.

This chain joins TRBV30 and TRBJ2-1; D perhaps matches TRBD2 (6 bases). Germline CDR1 and CDR2: GTSNPN and SVGIG (reference sequence). This CDR3 contains 15 residues. Trimming cost V 5 bases and J 11 bases, with 25 bases left between them. CDR3 amino acids: CAWGLAGGNPNKQFF. CDR3 nucleotides: TGTGCCTGGGGCCTGGCCGGCGGGAACCCGAACAAGCAGTTCTTC. Based on the CDR3 plus reference TRBV30 and TRBJ2-1, the full variable domain is SQTIHQWPATLVQPVGSPLSLECTVEGTSNPNLYWYRQAAGRGLQLLFYSVGIGQISSEVPQNLSASRPQDRQFILSSKKLLLSDSGFYLCAWGLAGGNPNKQFFGPGTRLTVL.

The chain links TRBV2 to TRBJ1-1, with D perhaps TRBD1 (5 bases). Trimming removed 0 bases from V and 6 bases from J, with 14 bases in between. Per germline, CDR1 SNHLY and CDR2 FYNNEI. The CDR3 runs 15 residues. CDR3 DNA sequence: TGTGCCAGCAGTGAAGCTTTGACCACCAGGGCTGAAGCTTTCTTT. Amino acids: CASSEALTTRAEAFF. Looking up the rest from reference TRBV2 and TRBJ1-1 gives the full variable domain: EPEVTQTPSHQVTQMGQEVILRCVPISNHLYFYWYRQILGQKVEFLVSFYNNEISEKSEIFDDQFSVERPDGSNFTLKIRSTKLEDSAMYFCASSEALTTRAEAFFGQGTRLTVV.

In its sample, this clone was seen a few times. The CDR3 region has the DNA TGTGCCAGCAGCCGACAGACCTTGAACACTGAAGCTTTCTTT. It yields the protein CASSRQTLNTEAFF. The chain carries TRBV2 and TRBJ1-1, with a possible D match to TRBD1 (5 bases). Between the trimmed V and J ends, which lost 6 bases and 0 bases, there was a span of 11 bases. Germline V gene sequence: CDR1 SNHLY, CDR2 FYNNEI. The CDR3 runs 14 residues.

The genes are TRBV30 and TRBJ1-5; possibly TRBD1 for D (5 bases). The CDR3 is 14 amino acids. The germline gives CDR1 GTSNPN, CDR2 SVGIG (reference sequence). V was trimmed by 5 bases and J by 5 bases, leaving 16 bases between them. The CDR3 loop reads CAWAVPGRDQPQHF. Here the CDR3 DNA reads TGTGCCTGGGCCGTTCCAGGGAGGGATCAGCCCCAGCATTTT.

The chain links TRBV9 to TRBJ1-2, with 8 bases aligning to TRBD1. The J segment lost 4 bases and the V segment lost 4 bases, leaving 9 bases of the junction unmatched. Germline V gives CDR1 SGDLS, CDR2 YYNGEE. The CDR3 contains 15 residues. The CDR3 DNA follows: TGTGCCAGCAGCCTCGGACAGGGCCAAAGCTATGGCTACACCTTC. This sequence encodes CASSLGQGQSYGYTF.